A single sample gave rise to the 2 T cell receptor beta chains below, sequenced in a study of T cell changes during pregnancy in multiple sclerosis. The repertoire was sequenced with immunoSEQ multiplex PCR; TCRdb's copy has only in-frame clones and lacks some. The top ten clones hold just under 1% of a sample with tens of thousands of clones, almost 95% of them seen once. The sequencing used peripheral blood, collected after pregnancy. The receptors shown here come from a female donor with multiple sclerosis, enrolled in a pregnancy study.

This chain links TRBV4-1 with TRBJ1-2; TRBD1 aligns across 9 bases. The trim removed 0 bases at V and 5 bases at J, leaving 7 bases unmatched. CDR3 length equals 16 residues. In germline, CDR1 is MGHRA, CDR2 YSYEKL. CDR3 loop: CASSQDRDRELYGYTF. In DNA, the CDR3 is TGCGCCAGCAGCCAAGACCGGGACAGGGAACTTTATGGCTACACCTTC.

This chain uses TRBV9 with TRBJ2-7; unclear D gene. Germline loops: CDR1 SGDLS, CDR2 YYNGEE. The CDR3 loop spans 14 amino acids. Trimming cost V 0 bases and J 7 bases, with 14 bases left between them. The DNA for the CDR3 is TGTGCCAGCAGCGTAGTGGCGACCGACGGGGAGCAGTACTTC. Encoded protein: CASSVVATDGEQYF.